The TCR beta chain under discussion was sequenced for a study of cytomegalovirus exposure and HLA in healthy donors. This CDR3 spans 15 amino acids. The junction had 5 bases not matched to a gene; V was cut back by 5 bases and J by 6 bases. CDR1 and CDR2 from the germline V gene are SEHNR and FQNEAQ (reference sequence). PCR employed 60 Vbeta and 13 Jbeta primers. Profiled with immunoSEQ multiplex PCR; TCRdb holds only in-frame clones, not every one. Of 150,000 to 200,000 clones in the sample, 80% were seen once. This clonotype was sampled from a human donor in good health. The chain is built from TRBV7-9 and TRBJ2-2; 11 positions match TRBD2. The sample was PBMCs. Here the CDR3 reads CASSSSGGAAGELFF. The CDR3 bases are TGTGCCAGCAGCAGTAGCGGGGGGGCAGCCGGGGAGCTGTTTTTT.